This T cell receptor beta chain was profiled in a study of brain T cells in children with intractable seizures. Produced via immunoSEQ multiplex PCR; TCRdb's table is partial and in-frame only. The sample lists some 62,000 clones; around 96% were seen once. V lost 4 bases to trimming and J lost 7 bases, with 14 bases between them. The germline gives CDR1 MGHRA, CDR2 YSYEKL. The CDR3 is 14 amino acids. V gene TRBV4-1 combines with J gene TRBJ1-5, with no clear D. Material: peripheral blood, obtained at surgery. The receptor was derived from a boy under two years old with focal cortical dysplasia and intractable seizures. CDR3 residues: CASSRAAGVQPQHF. In nucleotides, the CDR3 is TGCGCCAGCAGCCGAGCCGCGGGCGTCCAGCCCCAGCATTTT.